This T cell receptor (beta chain) was sequenced during a study of graft-versus-host responses after intestinal transplantation. Study as a whole: After anti-thymocyte globulin induction, recipients took tacrolimus and steroids for around 3 years. Findings and limits, study-wide: Marrow from the recipient contained GvH clones, some of which had appeared first in ileum or blood. Early declines in HvG clones that occurred post-transplant were associated with peak circulating GvH clone levels.

The CDR3 spans 17 residues. Germline V lookup: CDR1 MNHEY, CDR2 SMNVEV (reference sequence). The ends were cut back, 1 base at V and 5 bases at J, with 19 bases in the middle. On this clone itself: Its antigen is still unknown.

Here immunoSEQ multiplex PCR was the method, and the copy in TCRdb shows in-frame clones only, minus some. The profile shows fewer than 120,000 clones, 85% to 95% of them singletons. The clonotype originates from a human donor who received an intestinal transplant. The sequences come from unstimulated CD8+ T cells sorted from spleen or lymph node cells, collected before intestinal transplant. The chain employs TRBV27 and TRBJ2-3; D perhaps matches TRBD2 (6 bases). The CDR3 DNA reads TGTGCCAGCAGTTTATATGGCGGGACCTCCTGGGGAGATACGCAGTATTTT. Translated: CASSLYGGTSWGDTQYF.